The 17 T cell receptor beta chains in this list originate from one sample, sequenced in a study of cytomegalovirus exposure and HLA in healthy donors. The PCR used 60 Vbeta and 13 Jbeta primers. Here immunoSEQ multiplex PCR was the method, and the copy in TCRdb shows in-frame clones only, minus some. The sample contains roughly 110,000 clones, about 76% of which appear only once. Sequencing used PBMCs. The receptors here all came from a woman aged 45-60 years in good health and CMV-seropositive.

The rearrangement uses TRBV18 and TRBJ2-2; TRBD2 might be the D (5 bases). Per the germline V gene, CDR1 is KGHSH and CDR2 is LQKENI. V was pared by 4 bases and J by 3 bases, with 12 bases between. CDR3 length: 15 residues. The CDR3 sequence: CASSRLDSYTGELFF. CDR3 in DNA: TGTGCCAGCTCACGTTTGGACTCCTACACCGGGGAGCTGTTTTTT.

The chain recombines TRBV11-1 with TRBJ2-7; 7 bases map to TRBD2. Trimming cost V 6 bases and J 2 bases; bases outside gene matches: 10. In germline, CDR1 is SGHAT, CDR2 FQDESV (reference sequence). This CDR3 has 15 residues. As DNA, the CDR3 is TGTGCCAGCAGTCCGTCGGGGGGAACTACCTACGAGCAGTACTTC. Amino acids: CASSPSGGTTYEQYF.

The V gene is TRBV2, the J gene TRBJ2-7; D may be TRBD2 (6 bases). V lost 4 bases, J lost 3 bases, and 13 bases lay in between. Germline CDR1 SNHLY, CDR2 FYNNEI. The CDR3 extends over 14 amino acids. CDR3 sequence: CASSVRGTNYEQYF. As DNA, the CDR3 is TGTGCCAGCAGTGTGCGGGGCACTAACTACGAGCAGTACTTC.

The chain has TRBV5-8 and TRBJ2-7; a possible D gene is TRBD2 (7 bases). The CDR3 consists of 14 residues. CDR1 is SGHTS, CDR2 YDEGEE, per germline. V was cut by 3 bases and J by 6 bases, with 16 bases left in between. As DNA, the CDR3 is TGTGCCAGCAGCTCGGTGGGCGGGGGCGGCGAGCAGTACTTC. It translates to CASSSVGGGGEQYF. Complete variable domain (other parts from reference TRBV5-8 and TRBJ2-7): EAGVTQSPTHLIKTRGQQATLRCSPISGHTSVYWYQQALGLGLQFLLWYDEGEERNRGNFPPRFSGRQFPNYSSELNVNALELEDSALYLCASSSVGGGGEQYFGPGTRLTVT.

This sequence joins TRBV15 and TRBJ2-5, with D possibly being TRBD1 (6 bases). The V end was cut by 3 bases, the J end by 4 bases, with 9 bases between. The CDR3 has 13 amino acids. Germline assignment: CDR1 LNHNV and CDR2 YYDKDF (reference sequence). In DNA, the CDR3 is TGTGCCACCAGCAGGGACAGACGAGAGACCCAGTACTTC. It translates to CATSRDRRETQYF.

As for this clone: At one boundary the junction diverges from the germline segment, which might be a read error. This chain uses TRBV7-9 with TRBJ2-3; TRBD2 is a possible D gene (6 bases). Germline V CDR1 and CDR2: SEHNR, FQNEAQ (reference sequence). There are 12 residues in the CDR3. This chain's CDR3 is CSSTPGRDTQYF. In DNA, the CDR3 is TGTTCCAGCACCCCAGGGAGGGATACGCAGTATTTT.

The chain employs TRBV4-3 and TRBJ2-2; perhaps TRBD1 as D (5 bases). V was cut by 4 bases and J by 6 bases, with 15 bases left in between. Germline V CDR1 and CDR2: LGHNA, YSLEER. This CDR3 has 15 amino acids. CDR3 protein: CASSPNLVGAGELFF. The DNA for the CDR3 is TGCGCCAGCAGCCCAAATTTAGTAGGGGCCGGGGAGCTGTTTTTT.

The chain carries TRBV5-1 and TRBJ2-7, with 8 nucleotides matching TRBD2. Germline values: CDR1 SGHRS, CDR2 YFSETQ. The junction had 2 bases not matched to a gene; V was cut back by 0 bases and J by 0 bases. The CDR3 loop spans 15 amino acids. The CDR3 DNA follows: TGCGCCAGCAGCTTGGGGCGGGGGGCCTCCTACGAGCAGTACTTC. This sequence encodes CASSLGRGASYEQYF.

This clone was counted only a few times. J is TRBJ1-4 and V is TRBV14; maybe TRBD1 (5 bases). The CDR3 extends over 13 amino acids. V gave up 4 bases and J gave up 13 bases, with 16 bases separating them. Germline loops: CDR1 SGHDN, CDR2 FVKESK. Here the CDR3 reads CASSLNLQESLFF. CDR3 DNA: TGTGCCAGCAGCCTCAACCTACAGGAGTCACTGTTTTTT.

The rearrangement joins TRBV5-1 to TRBJ1-2; weak D call: TRBD1 (5 bases). The CDR3 loop spans 13 amino acids. Per germline, CDR1 SGHRS and CDR2 YFSETQ. The V gene lost 4 bases and the J gene lost 8 bases, with 15 bases spanning the gap. The CDR3 loop is CASSPGHGEGYTF. CDR3 in DNA: TGCGCCAGCAGCCCAGGACATGGGGAAGGCTACACCTTC. Full variable domain (missing parts from reference TRBV5-1 and TRBJ1-2): KAGVTQTPRYLIKTRGQQVTLSCSPISGHRSVSWYQQTPGQGLQFLFEYFSETQRNKGNFPGRFSGRQFSNSRSEMNVSTLELGDSALYLCASSPGHGEGYTFGSGTRLTVV.

This chain joins TRBV25-1 and TRBJ1-2, with 8 bases that match TRBD1. CDR1 and CDR2 from the germline V gene are MGHDK and SYGVNS. After removal of 2 bases from V and 10 bases from J, the junction contained 3 bases not matched to a gene. The length of the CDR3 is 12 residues. CDR3 DNA sequence: TGTGCCAGCAGTGAAGGGCAGGGGGCCTACACCTTC. Its translation is CASSEGQGAYTF.

CDR3 sequence (DNA): TGTGCCAGCAGAGGCAGGGCGCTTGGAAACACCATATATTTT. Protein product: CASRGRALGNTIYF. This chain uses TRBV21-1 with TRBJ1-3; the table's TRBD1 call for D was not verified on the DNA. TRBV21-1 is labeled a pseudogene. This CDR3 spans 14 amino acids.

This clone occurred once. The chain combines TRBV19 with TRBJ2-7, with D possibly TRBD2 on 5 matching bases. Between the trimmed V and J ends, which lost 11 bases and 8 bases, there was a span of 19 bases. Germline V gene data show CDR1 as LNHDA and CDR2 as SQIVND (reference sequence). This CDR3 is built from 12 residues. The CDR3 coding sequence is TGTGCCGTTGGCCCTGGGGAGTCGAAGCAGTACTTC. This encodes CAVGPGESKQYF.

This chain connects TRBV4-1 to TRBJ2-2; tentatively, D is TRBD1 (6 bases). The V gene's germline CDR1 is MGHRA and CDR2 YSYEKL. The CDR3 contains 14 residues. The ends were cut back, 4 bases at V and 1 base at J, with 7 bases in the middle. The CDR3 sequence is CASSPQGNTGELFF. CDR3 DNA sequence: TGCGCCAGCAGCCCACAGGGGAACACCGGGGAGCTGTTTTTT.

The chain employs TRBV6-1 and TRBJ1-6; D is unclear. Germline V gene sequence: CDR1 MNHNS, CDR2 SASEGT. With 6 bases removed from V and 4 bases from J, the gap between germline ends came to 13 bases. The CDR3 is 15 amino acids. The CDR3: CASSPARIYNSPLHF. For the CDR3, the DNA is TGTGCCAGCAGCCCTGCCAGGATTTATAATTCACCCCTCCACTTT.

The V call is TRBV4-2, the J call TRBJ2-2; tentatively, D is TRBD2 (6 bases). Germline V gives CDR1 LGHNA, CDR2 YNFKEQ. This CDR3 region has 17 residues. The V end was cut by 0 bases, the J end by 3 bases, with 14 bases between. The chain's CDR3 is CASSQDSPTRYTGELFF. In nucleotides, the CDR3 is TGTGCCAGCAGCCAAGATAGCCCGACTAGATACACCGGGGAGCTGTTTTTT.

The chain employs TRBV12-5 and TRBJ1-5; 9 nucleotides align to TRBD1. Trimming took 4 bases from V and 5 from J; bases not matched to a gene: 9. This CDR3 has 16 residues. Germline assignment: CDR1 LGHNT and CDR2 FRNRAP. The CDR3 spells CASGSPLDRGHQPQHF. The DNA for the CDR3 is TGTGCTAGTGGTTCCCCCTTGGACAGGGGCCATCAGCCCCAGCATTTT.